The T cell receptor beta chain described here comes from a study of T cell repertoires in cytomegalovirus infection. Study background: A matching HLA type, together with CMV infection, was signaled by public TCR beta signatures.

One entry per CDR3 protein, called by TCRdb with MiXCR from the reads. The sample shows hundreds of thousands of distinct CDR3 sequences, 15% to 20% of them seen only once. This clonotype was observed a handful of times. Antigen specificity is unknown. Study results and caveats: The ex vivo response showed dominance by HLA-C-restricted CMV-specific TCR beta clonotypes.

There are 15 residues in the CDR3. Germline V gives CDR1 SGHTA, CDR2 FQGNSA. Trimming took 6 bases from V and 0 from J; bases not matched to a gene: 8. The sequencing input was PBMCs. The chain has TRBV7-2 and TRBJ2-7, with TRBD1 identical over 7 bases. The source of this sequence is a human donor in good health (CMV status not recorded). Some clones in this sample may be carry-over from other donors' samples. The CDR3 sequence: CASSSEQGSSYEQYF. Here the CDR3 DNA reads TGTGCCAGCAGTTCGGAACAGGGGTCCTCCTACGAGCAGTACTTC.